This T cell receptor (beta chain) was obtained from a study of cytomegalovirus exposure and HLA in healthy donors. As for the study in general: A later analysis reported the same platform for the 100 to 150 validation repertoires and the roughly 700 first-cohort repertoires. Study-wide results and limits: A later analysis found first-cohort TCR clusters tended to co-occur in the 130 or so validation repertoires. Specific recognition of CMV antigens was confirmed in vitro for a few chains (all CMV-associated).

Sequenced by immunoSEQ multiplex PCR; TCRdb stores in-frame clones only, minus some. The repertoire includes roughly 110,000 clones, 88% of them detected once, and 1.5% to 2% sits in the top ten. Per the germline V gene, CDR1 is MNHEY and CDR2 is SMNVEV (reference sequence). The V end was cut by 2 bases, the J end by 1 base, with 14 bases between. The CDR3 runs 17 residues. In the case of this clone: The antigen is undetermined.

The sample was PBMCs. The gene calls are TRBV27 and TRBJ2-2, with D tentatively TRBD1 (5 bases). The sequence derives from a woman between 18 and 29 years old in good health and CMV-seropositive. DNA of the CDR3: TGTGCCAGCAGTTTACTAACCAGGGAATTGAACACCGGGGAGCTGTTTTTT. Protein product: CASSLLTRELNTGELFF.